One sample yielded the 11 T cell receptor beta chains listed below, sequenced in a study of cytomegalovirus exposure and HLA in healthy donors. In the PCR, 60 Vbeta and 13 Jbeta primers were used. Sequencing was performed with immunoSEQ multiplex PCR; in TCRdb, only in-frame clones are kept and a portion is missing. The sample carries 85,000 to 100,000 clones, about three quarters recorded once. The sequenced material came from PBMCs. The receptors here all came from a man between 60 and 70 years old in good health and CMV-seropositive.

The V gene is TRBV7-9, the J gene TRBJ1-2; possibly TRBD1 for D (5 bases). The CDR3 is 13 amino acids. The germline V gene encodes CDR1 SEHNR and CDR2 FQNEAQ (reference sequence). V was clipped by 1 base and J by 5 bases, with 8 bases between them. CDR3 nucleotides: TGTGCCAGCAGCTTAGACCAGGGTTATGGCTACACCTTC. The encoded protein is CASSLDQGYGYTF.

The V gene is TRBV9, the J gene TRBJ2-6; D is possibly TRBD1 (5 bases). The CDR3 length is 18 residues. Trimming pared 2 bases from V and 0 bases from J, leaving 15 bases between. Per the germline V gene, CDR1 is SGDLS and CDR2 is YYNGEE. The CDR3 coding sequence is TGTGCCAGCAGCGTCCTCCAGGGTCCTCTCTCTGGGGCCAACGTCCTGACTTTC. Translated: CASSVLQGPLSGANVLTF.

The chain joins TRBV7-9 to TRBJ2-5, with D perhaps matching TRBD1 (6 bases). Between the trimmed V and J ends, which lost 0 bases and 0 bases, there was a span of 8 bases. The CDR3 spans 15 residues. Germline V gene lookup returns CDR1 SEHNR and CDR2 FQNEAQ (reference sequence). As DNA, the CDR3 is TGTGCCAGCAGCTTAGCGCAGGGGTACCAAGAGACCCAGTACTTC. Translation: CASSLAQGYQETQYF.

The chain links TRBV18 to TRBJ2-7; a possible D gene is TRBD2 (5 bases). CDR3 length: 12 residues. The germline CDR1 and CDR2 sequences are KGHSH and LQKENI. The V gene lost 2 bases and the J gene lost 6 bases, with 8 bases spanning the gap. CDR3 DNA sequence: TGTGCCAGCTCACCAAGGACTGGCGAGCAGTACTTC. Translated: CASSPRTGEQYF.

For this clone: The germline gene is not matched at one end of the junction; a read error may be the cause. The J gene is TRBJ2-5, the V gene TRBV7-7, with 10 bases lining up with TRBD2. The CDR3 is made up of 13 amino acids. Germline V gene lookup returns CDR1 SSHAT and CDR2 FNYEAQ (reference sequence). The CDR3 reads CASSGGGSETQYF. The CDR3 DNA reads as TGTGCTAGCAGCGGGGGGGGGAGCGAGACCCAGTACTTC. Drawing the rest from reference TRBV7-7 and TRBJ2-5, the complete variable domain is GAGVSQSPRYKVTKRGQDVTLRCDPISSHATLYWYQQALGQGPEFLTYFNYEAQPDKSGLPSDRFSAERPEGSISTLTIQRTEQRDSAMYRCASSGGGSETQYFGPGTRLLVL.

The CDR3 region is CASSLGRQNIQYF. Here the CDR3 DNA reads TGTGCCAGCAGCTTAGGCAGACAGAACATTCAGTACTTC. The chain uses TRBV7-9 and TRBJ2-4, with D maybe TRBD1 (5 bases). V was shortened by 1 base and J by 7 bases, with 8 bases between the two germline ends. The CDR3 has 13 residues. Germline V gene data show CDR1 as SEHNR and CDR2 as FQNEAQ (reference sequence).

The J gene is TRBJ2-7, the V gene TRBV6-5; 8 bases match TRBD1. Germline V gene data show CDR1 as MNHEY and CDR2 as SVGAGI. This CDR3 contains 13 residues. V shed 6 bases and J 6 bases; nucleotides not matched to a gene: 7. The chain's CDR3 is CASRTWDRSEQYF. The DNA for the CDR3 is TGTGCCAGCAGAACCTGGGACAGGTCCGAGCAGTACTTC.

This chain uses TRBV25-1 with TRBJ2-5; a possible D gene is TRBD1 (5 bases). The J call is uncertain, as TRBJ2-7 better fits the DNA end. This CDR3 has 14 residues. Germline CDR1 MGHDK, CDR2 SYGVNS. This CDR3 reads CASSEFDSSYEQYF. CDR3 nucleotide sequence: TGTGCCAGCAGTGAATTCGACAGCTCCTACGAGCAGTACTTC.

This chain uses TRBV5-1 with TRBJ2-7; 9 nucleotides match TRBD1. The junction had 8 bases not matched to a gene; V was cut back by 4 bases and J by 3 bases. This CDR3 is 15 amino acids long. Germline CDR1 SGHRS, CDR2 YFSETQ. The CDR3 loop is CASSPGTGLFYEQYF. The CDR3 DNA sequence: TGCGCCAGCAGCCCCGGGACAGGGTTGTTCTACGAGCAGTACTTC.

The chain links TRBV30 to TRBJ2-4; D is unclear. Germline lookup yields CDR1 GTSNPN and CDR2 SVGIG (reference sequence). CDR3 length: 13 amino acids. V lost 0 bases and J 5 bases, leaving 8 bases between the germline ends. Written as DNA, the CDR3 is TGTGCCTGGAGTGTATACAACCAAAACATTCAGTACTTC. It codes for CAWSVYNQNIQYF.

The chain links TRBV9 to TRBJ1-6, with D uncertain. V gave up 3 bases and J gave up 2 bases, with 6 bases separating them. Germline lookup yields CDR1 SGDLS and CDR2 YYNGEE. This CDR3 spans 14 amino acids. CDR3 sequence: CASSAKPYNSPLHF. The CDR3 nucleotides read TGTGCCAGCAGCGCGAAGCCCTATAATTCACCCCTCCACTTT.